These 30 T cell receptor beta chains originate from one sample sequenced in a study of T-cell memory formation after mild COVID-19. MiXCR, applied by TCRdb to the 5' RACE reads, yields one record per CDR3 protein. The data contain about 360,000 distinct CDR3 sequences, under 15% of them singletons. Sequenced sample: PBMCs or a T cell subset sorted from them (not recorded which). These TCRs come from a man aged 18 to 30 who had mild COVID-19 (a few samples of this study predate the infection). Cell type and time point are not known.

A few counts support this clonotype. V gene TRBV2 combines with J gene TRBJ2-3, with TRBD2 matching 9 bases. CDR1 is SNHLY and CDR2 is FYNNEI in the germline V gene. The J segment lost 6 bases and the V segment lost 4 bases, leaving 5 bases of the junction unmatched. The CDR3 is 14 amino acids. For the CDR3, the DNA is TGTGCCAGCAGTGGGCTAGCGGGGTTCGATACGCAGTATTTT. It translates to CASSGLAGFDTQYF.

The genes are TRBV5-4 and TRBJ2-1; perhaps TRBD1 as D (6 bases). V dropped 3 bases and J dropped 8 bases, with 18 bases sitting between them. CDR3 length equals 15 residues. Germline loops: CDR1 SGHNT, CDR2 YYREEE (reference sequence). Written as DNA, the CDR3 is TGTGCCAGCAGCTCTCCCCCAGGGGCTCCTTATGAGCAGTTCTTC. Translation: CASSSPPGAPYEQFF.

The rearrangement uses TRBV9 and TRBJ2-1; D unresolved. CDR1 and CDR2 (germline): SGDLS, YYNGEE. Trimming pared 3 bases from V and 1 base from J, leaving 11 bases between. There are 15 residues in the CDR3. CDR3 in amino acids: CASSGVKASYNEQFF. CDR3 nucleotide sequence: TGTGCCAGCAGCGGGGTGAAGGCGTCCTACAATGAGCAGTTCTTC. The complete variable domain, with remaining parts taken from reference TRBV9 and TRBJ2-1, reads DSGVTQTPKHLITATGQRVTLRCSPRSGDLSVYWYQQSLDQGLQFLIQYYNGEERAKGNILERFSAQQFPDLHSELNLSSLELGDSALYFCASSGVKASYNEQFFGPGTRLTVL.

This clonotype was counted between two and nine times. J is TRBJ1-1 and V is TRBV12-3 or TRBV12-4; no reliable D call. The CDR3 runs 15 residues. The V and J ends lost 3 bases and 4 bases respectively, with 15 bases between them. CDR3 bases: TGTGCCAGCAGTTTTAGCGGCCAGCTAGTCACTGAAGCTTTCTTT. Translation: CASSFSGQLVTEAFF.

This clonotype was seen only a few times. V is TRBV5-6 and J is TRBJ2-7, with 7 bases lining up with TRBD1. Germline lookup yields CDR1 SGHDT and CDR2 YYEEEE. V lost 4 bases and J lost 2; bases outside the gene matches: 9. There are 15 residues in the CDR3. CDR3 region: CASSLKDRPTYEQYF. DNA of the CDR3: TGTGCCAGCAGCCTTAAGGACAGGCCTACCTACGAGCAGTACTTC. The whole variable domain, remainder taken from reference TRBV5-6 and TRBJ2-7, is DAGVTQSPTHLIKTRGQQVTLRCSPKSGHDTVSWYQQALGQGPQFIFQYYEEEERQRGNFPDRFSGHQFPNYSSELNVNALLLGDSALYLCASSLKDRPTYEQYFGPGTRLTVT.

This clonotype was seen only a few times. J is TRBJ1-2 and V is TRBV20-1; 9 nucleotides align to TRBD1. Losses at the gene ends were 1 base for V and 6 bases for J; bases not matched to a gene: 9. This CDR3 contains 15 residues. CDR1 and CDR2 from the germline V gene are DFQATT and SNEGSKA (reference sequence). CDR3 nucleotide sequence: TGCAGTGCTAGAGCTATGGACAGGGGCTCGAATGGCTACACCTTC. It yields the protein CSARAMDRGSNGYTF.

This clonotype was found many times. The CDR3 coding sequence is TGTGCCAGCAGCCCCCGACAGGGGGTGGAAGAGACCCAGTACTTC. Residues: CASSPRQGVEETQYF. The chain has TRBV12-3 or TRBV12-4 and TRBJ2-5; TRBD1 matches 9 bases. V lost 6 bases to trimming and J lost 3 bases; unmatched junction nucleotides: 8. The CDR3 totals 15 residues.

The rearrangement links TRBV27 to TRBJ1-2; D is uncertain. Between the trimmed V and J ends, which lost 6 bases and 8 bases, there was a span of 19 bases. Germline V gene data show CDR1 as MNHEY and CDR2 as SMNVEV (reference sequence). This CDR3 has 14 residues. CDR3: CASSLRTGVLGYTF. In DNA, the CDR3 is TGTGCCAGCAGCCTTAGGACCGGGGTTTTAGGCTACACCTTC.

V is TRBV6-6 and J is TRBJ1-1, with D hard to call. This CDR3 comprises 14 residues. From germline, CDR1 is MNHNY and CDR2 SVGAGI (reference sequence). Trimming cost V 5 bases and J 1 base, with 11 bases left between them. This chain's CDR3 is CASSPHWENTEAFF. The CDR3 DNA sequence: TGTGCCAGCAGTCCACACTGGGAGAACACTGAAGCTTTCTTT.

This chain connects TRBV9 to TRBJ1-5; maybe TRBD1 (6 bases). The CDR3 is made up of 14 amino acids. Germline V CDR1 and CDR2: SGDLS, YYNGEE. Between the trimmed V and J ends, which lost 4 bases and 5 bases, there was a span of 13 bases. CDR3: CASSSGVGDQPQHF. The CDR3 bases are TGTGCCAGCAGCTCAGGGGTGGGGGATCAGCCCCAGCATTTT.

This clonotype was seen a few times. CDR3 DNA sequence: TGTGCCAGCAGCTTAAACAGGGAGTCTTCAGATACGCAGTATTTT. It specifies CASSLNRESSDTQYF. V usage is TRBV7-8 and J usage is TRBJ2-3, with D possibly being TRBD1 (6 bases). V shed 2 bases and J shed 4 bases, with 13 bases lying between them. The V gene's germline CDR1 is SGHVS and CDR2 FQNEAQ. The CDR3 runs to 15 residues.

The V gene is TRBV7-9, the J gene TRBJ2-5; 7 bases agree with TRBD1. CDR1 is SEHNR and CDR2 is FQNEAQ in the germline V gene (reference sequence). The length of the CDR3 is 14 residues. After removal of 5 bases from V and 5 bases from J, the junction contained 8 bases not matched to a gene. CDR3 coding DNA: TGTGCCAGCAGCCCCCGTGACAGGGCCGAGACCCAGTACTTC. This translates into CASSPRDRAETQYF.

The CDR3 DNA follows: TGCAGTGCTAGGGCTTGGGGAGGGGGCGGTAGAATAGATGGAAACACCATATATTTT. This translates into CSARAWGGGGRIDGNTIYF. The rearrangement links TRBV20-1 to TRBJ1-3; TRBD1 matches at 7 bases. Germline V gene sequence: CDR1 DFQATT, CDR2 SNEGSKA (reference sequence). The CDR3 has 19 amino acids. V lost 3 bases and J lost 3; bases outside the gene matches: 20.

In its sample, this clonotype was seen many times. The chain employs TRBV11-2 and TRBJ2-2, with D unresolved. CDR1 and CDR2 from the germline V gene are SGHAT and FQNNGV. The germline V and J ends were trimmed by 1 base and 9 bases, with 3 bases remaining between them. The CDR3 runs 11 residues. The CDR3: CASSLARELFF. DNA of the CDR3: TGTGCCAGCAGCTTAGCGAGGGAGCTGTTTTTT.

The chain has TRBV12-3 or TRBV12-4 and TRBJ1-2; 7 bases agree with TRBD1. V lost 2 bases to trimming and J lost 2 bases; unmatched junction nucleotides: 5. The CDR3 contains 15 residues. CDR3: CASSLPGGFNYGYTF. CDR3 nucleotides: TGTGCCAGCAGTTTACCAGGGGGGTTCAACTATGGCTACACCTTC.

The chain joins TRBV29-1 to TRBJ1-1; D gene ambiguous. The CDR3 length is 14 residues. V lost 4 bases, J lost 4 bases, and 16 bases lay in between. Germline V gene sequence: CDR1 SQVTM, CDR2 ANQGSEA. The CDR3 sequence: CSVGPNRVGTEAFF. DNA for the CDR3: TGCAGCGTTGGACCGAATAGGGTCGGCACTGAAGCTTTCTTT.

The chain carries TRBV29-1 and TRBJ2-4; D is uncertain. The germline gives CDR1 SQVTM, CDR2 ANQGSEA. Trimming took 6 bases from V and 0 from J, leaving 12 bases between them. CDR3 size: 14 residues. CDR3 bases: TGCAGCGTAGTTGGACGGCTAGCCAAAAACATTCAGTACTTC. Translation: CSVVGRLAKNIQYF.

The rearrangement links TRBV3-1 to TRBJ2-1; tentatively, D is TRBD1 (6 bases). Germline V gives CDR1 LGHDT, CDR2 YNNKEL (reference sequence). The CDR3 has 12 amino acids. V dropped 3 bases and J dropped 9 bases, with 9 bases sitting between them. CDR3 residues: CASSHGGPEQFF. In DNA form, the CDR3 reads TGTGCCAGCAGCCATGGGGGCCCTGAGCAGTTCTTC.

The rearrangement joins TRBV3-1 to TRBJ2-5; the D gene could be TRBD1 or TRBD2 (6 bases each). V lost 0 bases to trimming and J lost 8 bases, with 13 bases between them. Germline CDR1 reads LGHDT; CDR2 reads YNNKEL (reference sequence). This CDR3 has 14 residues. The CDR3 is CASSQENLGGTQYF. CDR3 DNA: TGTGCCAGCAGCCAAGAAAACCTGGGGGGCACCCAGTACTTC.

A few counts support this clonotype. V usage is TRBV4-3 and J usage is TRBJ2-2; perhaps D is TRBD1 or TRBD2 (6 bases each). The ends were cut back, 2 bases at V and 4 bases at J, with 20 bases in the middle. CDR1 and CDR2 from the germline V gene are LGHNA and YSLEER. The CDR3 extends over 18 amino acids. As DNA, the CDR3 is TGCGCCAGCAGCCAAAGGAGTATTGATGGAGGGGGCACCGGGGAGCTGTTTTTT. The encoded protein is CASSQRSIDGGGTGELFF.

There are a few counts of this clonotype. This sequence joins TRBV9 and TRBJ2-7; TRBD2 matches at 9 bases. From germline, CDR1 is SGDLS and CDR2 YYNGEE. With 3 bases clipped from V and 2 bases from J, the junction kept 6 bases outside the gene matches. This CDR3 region has 15 residues. CDR3 nucleotide sequence: TGTGCCAGCAGCGGTACCAGCGGGAGGACCTACGAGCAGTACTTC. Protein product: CASSGTSGRTYEQYF.

The CDR3, as DNA: TGCGCCAGCAGCCAAGGGTTTTCGCAAGCGGGGGGTGCAGATACGCAGTATTTT. This codes for CASSQGFSQAGGADTQYF. The rearrangement links TRBV4-3 to TRBJ2-3; 9 nucleotides align to TRBD2. The CDR3 extends over 18 amino acids. Germline V lookup: CDR1 LGHNA, CDR2 YSLEER. V gave up 1 base and J gave up 4 bases; unmatched junction bases: 12.

The chain links TRBV24-1 to TRBJ2-3; 8 positions match TRBD1. J lost 3 bases, V lost 5 bases, and 6 bases had no gene match. Germline V gene sequence: CDR1 KGHDR, CDR2 SFDVKD. The CDR3 consists of 15 residues. The CDR3 loop is CATSAGQGRTDTQYF. As DNA, the CDR3 is TGTGCCACCAGTGCCGGACAGGGTCGAACAGATACGCAGTATTTT.

There are a few counts of this clonotype. DNA for the CDR3: TGTGCCAGCAGTGAATCGAGGGGCGAGGGCTATGGCTACACCTTC. The encoded protein is CASSESRGEGYGYTF. The chain uses TRBV2 and TRBJ1-2; D is possibly TRBD1 (5 bases). The CDR3 sequence is 15 residues long. Germline CDR1 reads SNHLY; CDR2 reads FYNNEI. V dropped 2 bases and J dropped 4 bases, with 14 bases sitting between them.

Ten or more counts support this clonotype. The V and J genes are TRBV20-1 and TRBJ2-1, with 10 bases lining up with TRBD2. V dropped 6 bases and J dropped 12; count of bases not matched to a gene: 14. Germline loops: CDR1 DFQATT, CDR2 SNEGSKA (reference sequence). This CDR3 region has 14 residues. The CDR3 reads CSATWTSGARGQFF. CDR3 nucleotide sequence: TGCAGTGCCACCTGGACTAGCGGAGCGCGTGGGCAGTTCTTC.

The gene calls are TRBV7-2 and TRBJ2-4; D uncertain. Between the trimmed V and J ends, which lost 4 bases and 14 bases, there was a span of 15 bases. The CDR3 is made up of 12 amino acids. Germline V CDR1 and CDR2: SGHTA, FQGNSA. The CDR3 nucleotides are TGTGCCAGCAGCTACGGGCCGGATAGTGAGTACTTC. This translates into CASSYGPDSEYF.

This clonotype was detected once. The CDR3: CSASLQGRNTIYF. Here the CDR3 DNA reads TGCAGTGCTAGTCTCCAGGGGAGAAACACCATATATTTT. This rearrangement joins TRBV20-1 to TRBJ1-3; D is possibly TRBD1 (6 bases). V was shortened by 3 bases and J by 5 bases, with 11 bases between the two germline ends. Germline V gene data show CDR1 as DFQATT and CDR2 as SNEGSKA (reference sequence). The CDR3 consists of 13 residues.

This chain uses TRBV12-3 or TRBV12-4 with TRBJ2-1; 14 positions match TRBD2. The CDR3 extends over 18 amino acids. The V segment lost 5 bases and the J segment 0 bases; nucleotides outside the gene matches: 6. CDR3 loop: CASSPRLAGGRSYNEQFF. CDR3 nucleotide sequence: TGTGCCAGCAGTCCCCGACTAGCGGGGGGGCGCTCCTACAATGAGCAGTTCTTC.

This clonotype was seen at least ten times. The V call is TRBV7-2, the J call TRBJ2-3; maybe TRBD2 (5 bases). CDR3 size: 15 residues. Germline lookup yields CDR1 SGHTA and CDR2 FQGNSA. V gave up 1 base and J gave up 2 bases, with 10 bases separating them. The CDR3 loop is CASSLDPSYTDTQYF. The CDR3 region has the DNA TGTGCCAGCAGCTTAGATCCTAGCTACACAGATACGCAGTATTTT.

This clonotype was detected many times. The genes are TRBV27 and TRBJ1-2; 8 bases map to TRBD1. Germline V CDR1 and CDR2: MNHEY, SMNVEV (reference sequence). J lost 8 bases, V lost 3 bases, and 14 bases had no gene match. The CDR3 runs 16 residues. CDR3 protein: CASSFLQGAGPWGYTF. CDR3 bases: TGTGCCAGCAGTTTTCTTCAGGGGGCCGGCCCTTGGGGCTACACCTTC.